This TCR beta chain comes out of a study of blood T cells in healthy people across ages (dated by TCRdb to about 2015). In the study overall: In model experiments, roughly one uniquely barcoded TCR beta cDNA molecule per two T cells was captured by template switching. Using deep sequencing normalized with unique cDNA molecular identifiers, the study measured how TCR beta repertoire diversity changes with age. The donors were split into four age groups: young (average 16 years), middle-aged (39), aged (62) and long-lived (approximately 80). To avoid experimental bias, donors of different ages were spread randomly across the sequencing lanes. Two additional independent replicas of 1 million unique cDNA reads from the same blood draw were analyzed for two donors (one aged 18 to 30 and one aged 80 or older).

Study-wide conclusions, independent of this receptor: As age increased, observed TCR beta diversity per million T cells dropped in a roughly linear way, and a significant reduction was already evident by age 40. The CMV infection status of donors was not known, potentially confounding age-related changes in expanded clonotypes. Conclusive comparison of naive and antigen-experienced compartments was prevented by the profiling of bulk unsorted PBMCs. Compared with the aged group, the long-lived group had more naive CD4+ T cells, fewer expanded clones and increased TCR diversity, suggesting age selection. Estimates of total diversity based on one million sequenced T cells were considered lower bounds and underestimates. A strong correlation was found between observed TCR beta diversity and the percentage of naive T cells measured by flow cytometry.

Turning to this clonotype: There is no known antigen for this receptor. At one of its ends the junction is not consistent with the germline gene, which may arise from a read error.

Donors were under 40 systemically healthy Caucasian individuals from Russia aged 6 to 90 years. Each donor gave around 9 milliliters of peripheral blood, collected into EDTA-treated Vacutainer tubes. PBMCs were isolated by Ficoll-Paque density-gradient centrifugation, with at least 7 million obtained per sample. Total RNA was extracted from PBMCs with Trizol reagent, with at least 6 micrograms obtained per sample. The percentages of naive CD45RAhigh/CD27high T cells were determined by flow cytometry on a PBMC aliquot from every donor. The library was built by means of 5' RACE. Instrument used: Illumina HiSeq 2500. A second roughly 7 to 11 cycle PCR used a sample-barcoded 5' primer and a J-beta primer mix. A template-switch 5' adaptor carrying 12 random nucleotides introduced a unique molecular identifier onto each TCR beta cDNA molecule. Each sample yielded at least 2.5 million CDR3-containing paired-end reads. First-strand cDNA synthesis was performed from all RNA using the Mint cDNA synthesis kit, with priming by a TRBC-specific oligonucleotide. After uracil-DNA glycosylase treatment, a first 18-cycle PCR used universal primers M1SS and BC2_uni_R on all cDNA. In the source study's methods: For normalization, 1 million high-quality reads, each with a distinct molecular identifier, were randomly selected from each sample. Instead of being binned into consensus sequences, reads that shared molecular identifiers were thrown out. MiTCR, run with a Q25 quality threshold and the strictest error-elimination algorithm, handled CDR3 identification, clonotype clustering and error correction. A nonparametric unseen species model with Euler transformation was used to estimate a lower bound on total TCR beta diversity. TCRdb applied fastp at Q25 and MiXCR to the public reads, then kept only in-frame beta chains. Records with the same CDR3 protein are collapsed into one entry carrying the most frequent genes and DNA. Here the V and J calls rest on TCRdb's processing, not on the authors' analysis. This sample holds approximately 730,000 distinct CDR3 sequences; around 40% were observed only once. The ten biggest clones cover 20% to 25% of the sample.

CDR3 length: 17 amino acids, cysteine to phenylalanine. Only the CDR3 DNA stays, 51 bases, in frame from base 1. CDR1 and CDR2, looked up from the germline V gene, are SGHTA and FQGNSA. The receptor's source is a woman aged 55-70 years in good health. The chain uses TRBV7-2 and TRBJ1-4; a weak D assignment points to TRBD1 (5 bases agree). Sequenced input: blood. At the DNA level, the sequence is TGTGTCAGCAGCCCCGCCGGGGCGAGACCTACTAATGAAAAACTGTTTTTT. Translated, this gives CVSSPAGARPTNEKLFF.